The next 22 T cell receptor beta chains were all read from a single sample in a study of T cell repertoires in cytomegalovirus infection. TCRdb independently ran MiXCR on the reads; one entry per CDR3 protein. In the table there are some 180,000 distinct CDR3 sequences, 17% of which are singletons. What was sequenced was CD8+ T cells from PBMCs. The receptors derive from a human donor in good health (CMV status not recorded). Some clones in this sample may be carry-over from other donors' samples.

This clonotype was seen a few times. V usage is TRBV12-3 or TRBV12-4 and J usage is TRBJ2-1; D gene ambiguous. V was pared by 6 bases and J by 8 bases, with 20 bases between. The CDR3 consists of 15 residues. The CDR3, as DNA: TGTGCCAGCAGCACCCCCGACAAGGGCCGTGATGAGCAGTTCTTC. It specifies CASSTPDKGRDEQFF.

A few counts support this clonotype. The chain's CDR3 is CASSPGTGPSYEQYF. The DNA for the CDR3 is TGCGCCAGCAGCCCCGGGACAGGCCCGAGTTACGAGCAGTACTTC. This chain uses TRBV4-3 with TRBJ2-7; 8 nucleotides align to TRBD1. The CDR3 totals 15 residues. Germline CDR1 and CDR2: LGHNA and YSLEER. V trimming: 4 bases; J trimming: 4 bases; junction bases outside the gene matches: 9.

The rearrangement uses TRBV28 and TRBJ2-1; D assignment may be TRBD1 or TRBD2 (5 bases each). Trimming took 6 bases from V and 5 from J, leaving 17 bases between them. Germline V lookup: CDR1 MDHEN, CDR2 SYDVKM. This CDR3 is 15 amino acids long. DNA of the CDR3: TGTGCCAGCAGCCCCCGTGGGACGGGGCACAATGAGCAGTTCTTC. Amino acids: CASSPRGTGHNEQFF. Supplemented by reference TRBV28 and TRBJ2-1, the full variable domain reads DVKVTQSSRYLVKRTGEKVFLECVQDMDHENMFWYRQDPGLGLRLIYFSYDVKMKEKGDIPEGYSVSREKKERFSLILESASTNQTSMYLCASSPRGTGHNEQFFGPGTRLTVL.

V usage is TRBV28 and J usage is TRBJ2-7, with D maybe TRBD2 (6 bases). Trimming shortened V by 1 base and J by 3 bases, and 10 bases separated the two germline ends. The CDR3 is 14 residues long. Germline V gives CDR1 MDHEN, CDR2 SYDVKM. The CDR3 DNA reads as TGTGCCAGCAGTTTATCAGGGAGGCACTACGAGCAGTACTTC. It yields the protein CASSLSGRHYEQYF.

CDR3 residues: CASSSSGGGGYTF. Written as DNA, the CDR3 is TGTGCCAGCAGCTCCTCGGGAGGGGGGGGCTACACCTTC. The rearrangement links TRBV7-6 to TRBJ1-2; D is possibly TRBD1 (6 bases). Germline CDR1 and CDR2: SGHVS and FNYEAQ. V was trimmed by 4 bases and J by 8 bases, leaving 14 bases between them. This CDR3 has 13 amino acids.

In its sample, this clonotype was seen a few times. J is TRBJ2-7 and V is TRBV7-9; no firm D call. V was cut by 1 base and J by 4 bases, with 8 bases left in between. The CDR3 runs 13 residues. Germline CDR1 and CDR2: SEHNR and FQNEAQ (reference sequence). CDR3 nucleotides: TGTGCCAGCAGCTTAGTCGGGCGGTACGAGCAGTACTTC. Its protein product is CASSLVGRYEQYF.

Turning to this clonotype: The junction departs from the called germline gene at one end, perhaps through a read error. The CDR3 coding sequence is TGTGCCATCAGCTTACAGGCAAGCACTGAAGCTTTCTTT. Translated, it gives CAISLQASTEAFF. The chain joins TRBV11-3 to TRBJ1-1; the D gene is possibly TRBD1 (5 bases). Germline loops: CDR1 SGHNT, CDR2 YENEEA. This CDR3 comprises 13 residues.

This clonotype was seen only a few times. CDR3 in amino acids: CASSPTSGGKNEQFF. The CDR3 DNA follows: TGTGCCAGCAGCCCGACTAGCGGGGGGAAGAATGAGCAGTTCTTC. The V gene is TRBV28, the J gene TRBJ2-1, with 13 positions matching TRBD2. The germline gives CDR1 MDHEN, CDR2 SYDVKM. This CDR3 spans 15 amino acids. The ends lost 6 bases at V and 7 bases at J; junction bases unmatched: 6.

The V gene is TRBV7-3, the J gene TRBJ2-3, with 11 bases identical to TRBD1. In germline, CDR1 is SGHTA, CDR2 FQGTGA. The CDR3 has 15 amino acids. The V segment lost 5 bases and the J segment 4 bases; nucleotides outside the gene matches: 5. The CDR3 protein is CASSPGQGGSDTQYF. The CDR3 DNA reads TGTGCCAGCAGCCCGGGACAGGGGGGCTCAGATACGCAGTATTTT.

This clonotype was counted a few times. The V call is TRBV7-3, the J call TRBJ2-7; D possibly uses TRBD1 or TRBD2 (5 bases each). The CDR3 sequence is 15 residues long. Germline-derived CDR1 and CDR2 are SGHTA and FQGTGA. The V end was cut by 2 bases, the J end by 5 bases, with 16 bases between. The CDR3: CASSLWGPSLDEQYF. As DNA, the CDR3 is TGTGCCAGCAGCTTATGGGGACCCAGCTTAGACGAGCAGTACTTC.

This chain uses TRBV7-8 with TRBJ2-7, with 7 positions matching TRBD2. Trimming at V came to 3 bases and at J to 0 bases, leaving 5 bases not matched to a gene. Per germline, CDR1 SGHVS and CDR2 FQNEAQ. This CDR3 contains 15 residues. This CDR3 is CASSFRSGVSYEQYF. Written as DNA, the CDR3 is TGTGCCAGCAGCTTTCGCAGCGGGGTCTCCTACGAGCAGTACTTC.

This clonotype was detected only a few times. The V gene is TRBV7-9, the J gene TRBJ2-7; tentatively, D is TRBD2 (5 bases). CDR1 and CDR2 (germline): SEHNR, FQNEAQ (reference sequence). V lost 6 bases to trimming and J lost 9 bases, with 9 bases between them. This CDR3 region has 10 residues. As DNA, the CDR3 is TGTGCCAGCAGTGGTGAGGGGCAGTACTTC. Protein: CASSGEGQYF.

This clonotype was observed many times. This rearrangement joins TRBV7-2 to TRBJ2-2, with D tentatively TRBD1 (7 bases). The germline V gene has CDR1 SGHTA and CDR2 FQGNSA. The V and J ends lost 5 bases and 1 base respectively, with 11 bases between them. CDR3 length equals 15 residues. The CDR3 nucleotides are TGTGCCAGCAGCCGGGGGACAGTGAACACCGGGGAGCTGTTTTTT. Protein product: CASSRGTVNTGELFF.

This clonotype came up a few times. V gene TRBV7-6 combines with J gene TRBJ2-7; 9 bases line up with TRBD1. Trimming took 5 bases from V and 7 from J; bases not matched to a gene: 12. Looked up from germline, CDR1 is SGHVS and CDR2 is FNYEAQ. CDR3 length: 15 amino acids. The CDR3 nucleotides are TGTGCCAGCAGCCAGGGAGGACAGGGGTTCGGGGAGCAGTACTTC. Its protein is CASSQGGQGFGEQYF.

This clonotype was counted at least ten times. This CDR3 reads CASSLTGEAFF. The CDR3 coding sequence is TGTGCCAGCAGCTTAACGGGGGAAGCTTTCTTT. This chain uses TRBV7-2 with TRBJ1-1; no definite D call. Germline assignment: CDR1 SGHTA and CDR2 FQGNSA. There are 11 residues in the CDR3. Trimming pared 2 bases from V and 8 bases from J, leaving 6 bases between.

This chain links TRBV7-2 with TRBJ1-1; D gene uncertain. Trimming pared 5 bases from V and 6 bases from J, leaving 10 bases between. Germline V gene sequence: CDR1 SGHTA, CDR2 FQGNSA. The CDR3 runs to 12 residues. The CDR3 loop reads CASSPKGSEAFF. CDR3 coding DNA: TGTGCCAGCAGCCCAAAAGGGTCTGAAGCTTTCTTT.

This clonotype has a handful of counts. The chain combines TRBV6-8 with TRBJ2-4, with D uncertain. There are 13 residues in the CDR3. V lost 3 bases and J lost 2, with 5 bases in between. Germline V CDR1 and CDR2: MNHGY, SAAAGT. The CDR3 sequence: CASSYSPKNIQYF. The CDR3 DNA reads as TGTGCCAGCAGTTATAGCCCCAAAAACATTCAGTACTTC.

This clonotype was counted only a few times. The chain joins TRBV7-2 to TRBJ2-3, with 8 nucleotides matching TRBD1. The trim removed 6 bases at V and 2 bases at J, leaving 4 bases unmatched. This CDR3 has 14 residues. CDR1 is SGHTA, CDR2 FQGNSA, per germline. CDR3 protein: CASSEDRVTDTQYF. CDR3 coding DNA: TGTGCCAGCAGTGAGGACAGGGTCACAGATACGCAGTATTTT. Based on the CDR3 plus reference TRBV7-2 and TRBJ2-3, the full variable domain is GAGVSQSPSNKVTEKGKDVELRCDPISGHTALYWYRQSLGQGLEFLIYFQGNSAPDKSGLPSDRFSAERTGGSVSTLTIQRTQQEDSAVYLCASSEDRVTDTQYFGPGTRLTVL.

This sequence joins TRBV7-9 and TRBJ1-4; possible D gene TRBD1, 6 bases. Germline V gene sequence: CDR1 SEHNR, CDR2 FQNEAQ (reference sequence). Trimming left V 5 bases short and J 3 bases short, with 13 bases between. The CDR3 runs 15 residues. CDR3 sequence reads: CASSIYRAANEKLFF. CDR3 DNA sequence: TGTGCCAGCAGCATATACAGGGCGGCTAATGAAAAACTGTTTTTT.

This chain links TRBV6-2 or TRBV6-3 with TRBJ2-7; 7 nucleotides align to TRBD1. The V segment lost 6 bases and the J segment 3 bases; nucleotides outside the gene matches: 8. Germline CDR1 MNHEY, CDR2 SVGEGT. This CDR3 is built from 14 residues. The CDR3 protein is CASRPQGEIYEQYF. In DNA form, the CDR3 reads TGTGCCAGCAGACCCCAGGGGGAAATCTACGAGCAGTACTTC.

This clonotype occurred many times. The chain couples TRBV6-1 to TRBJ2-2, with a possible D match to TRBD1 (5 bases). The CDR3 consists of 15 residues. The germline CDR1 and CDR2 sequences are MNHNS and SASEGT. The V end lost 6 bases, the J end lost 2 bases, and 13 bases lay between the germline ends. CDR3 sequence (DNA): TGTGCCAGCAGCTGGGCGACAGTCAACACCGGGGAGCTGTTTTTT. It translates to CASSWATVNTGELFF.

The chain links TRBV7-9 to TRBJ1-1; no clear D. The V gene's germline CDR1 is SEHNR and CDR2 FQNEAQ (reference sequence). This CDR3 is 14 amino acids long. Trimming took off 2 bases at V and 2 bases at J, with 9 bases between the two ends. The CDR3, as DNA: TGTGCCAGCAGCTTAATTGCCTCCAACACTGAAGCTTTCTTT. Translating it yields CASSLIASNTEAFF.